One and the same sample provided the 31 T cell receptor beta chains below, sequenced in a study of blood T cell repertoires in COVID-19. Assay: immunoSEQ multiplex PCR; the TCRdb copy retains only in-frame clones and omits some. The sample includes 400,000 to 450,000 clones, roughly 88% seen only once; the top ten take 0.55% to 0.75%. Sequencing was carried out using PBMCs or T cells enriched from blood (not recorded which). The receptors derive from a man aged 18 to 30 who had recovered from COVID-19.

As regards this clone: The same CDR3 also results from other DNA sequences found in this sample. CDR3 residues: CASSLSGRNEQFF. DNA of the CDR3: TGTGCCAGCAGTTTATCAGGGAGGAATGAGCAGTTCTTC. This chain uses TRBV27 with TRBJ2-1; weak D call: TRBD2 (6 bases). Germline values: CDR1 MNHEY, CDR2 SMNVEV (reference sequence). The CDR3 runs to 13 residues. V gave up 0 bases and J gave up 7 bases, with 7 bases separating them.

V usage is TRBV5-1 and J usage is TRBJ2-1, with 16 positions matching TRBD2. V was clipped by 4 bases and J by 9 bases; unmatched bases: 7. The CDR3 is 16 amino acids. Per the germline V gene, CDR1 is SGHRS and CDR2 is YFSETQ. CDR3 nucleotide sequence: TGCGCCAGCAGCCCGGGACTAGCGGGAGGGCCGGGTGAGCAGTTCTTC. Translation: CASSPGLAGGPGEQFF.

This clone occurred once. The chain employs TRBV18 and TRBJ1-1; D not certain. Germline CDR1 KGHSH, CDR2 LQKENI. V was pared by 4 bases and J by 1 base, with 13 bases between. The CDR3 has 15 amino acids. CDR3 DNA: TGTGCCAGCTCACTGCATTGGGAGGGGAACACTGAAGCTTTCTTT. It encodes CASSLHWEGNTEAFF. Together with reference TRBV18 and TRBJ1-1, the CDR3 gives the full variable domain: NAGVMQNPRHLVRRRGQEARLRCSPMKGHSHVYWYRQLPEEGLKFMVYLQKENIIDESGMPKERFSAEFPKEGPSILRIQQVVRGDSAAYFCASSLHWEGNTEAFFGQGTRLTVV.

This sequence joins TRBV27 and TRBJ1-5; the D gene is possibly TRBD1 (6 bases). In germline, CDR1 is MNHEY, CDR2 SMNVEV (reference sequence). Trimming pared 5 bases from V and 0 bases from J, leaving 14 bases between. The CDR3 length is 16 residues. The CDR3 sequence: CASSLGTPYSNQPQHF. The CDR3 DNA reads TGTGCCAGCAGTCTGGGGACACCTTATAGCAATCAGCCCCAGCATTTT.

The chain joins TRBV5-6 to TRBJ2-1; D remains unclear. Trimming stripped 0 bases from V and 9 bases from J, with 16 bases between. The germline gives CDR1 SGHDT, CDR2 YYEEEE. This CDR3 region has 15 residues. The CDR3 sequence: CASSLGRIALGEQFF. The CDR3 bases are TGTGCCAGCAGCTTGGGCCGAATAGCCCTAGGTGAGCAGTTCTTC. Looking up the rest from reference TRBV5-6 and TRBJ2-1 gives the full variable domain: DAGVTQSPTHLIKTRGQQVTLRCSPKSGHDTVSWYQQALGQGPQFIFQYYEEEERQRGNFPDRFSGHQFPNYSSELNVNALLLGDSALYLCASSLGRIALGEQFFGPGTRLTVL.

This clone showed up just once. The genes are TRBV4-1 and TRBJ2-3, with 10 nucleotides matching TRBD2. From germline, CDR1 is MGHRA and CDR2 YSYEKL. The ends lost 0 bases at V and 3 bases at J; junction bases unmatched: 0. The CDR3 is made up of 15 amino acids. CDR3 sequence reads: CASSQEGLATDTQYF. The CDR3 DNA reads as TGCGCCAGCAGCCAAGAGGGACTAGCGACAGATACGCAGTATTTT.

This chain uses TRBV30 with TRBJ2-3, with 14 bases matching TRBD2. CDR1 GTSNPN and CDR2 SVGIG come from the germline V gene (reference sequence). There are 15 residues in the CDR3. J was trimmed by 3 bases and V by 4 bases; bases with no gene match: 3. The DNA for the CDR3 is TGTGCCTGGACCGGGACTAGCGGGAGAACAGATACGCAGTATTTT. This gives the protein CAWTGTSGRTDTQYF.

The chain links TRBV30 to TRBJ1-5; D not resolved. The CDR3 runs 13 residues. The V and J ends lost 2 bases and 9 bases respectively, with 14 bases between them. Per germline, CDR1 GTSNPN and CDR2 SVGIG (reference sequence). The CDR3 DNA is TGTGCCTGGAGTCCCTTGTCGGAGGGGCCCCAGCATTTT. Its translation: CAWSPLSEGPQHF. Together with reference TRBV30 and TRBJ1-5, the CDR3 gives the full variable domain: SQTIHQWPATLVQPVGSPLSLECTVEGTSNPNLYWYRQAAGRGLQLLFYSVGIGQISSEVPQNLSASRPQDRQFILSSKKLLLSDSGFYLCAWSPLSEGPQHFGDGTRLSIL.

This clone was observed a few times. The chain combines TRBV9 with TRBJ1-1, with 9 bases aligning to TRBD1. Germline V gives CDR1 SGDLS, CDR2 YYNGEE. CDR3 size: 14 residues. Trimming cost V 4 bases and J 3 bases; bases outside gene matches: 4. The CDR3: CASSLQGADTEAFF. The CDR3 region has the DNA TGTGCCAGCAGCCTACAGGGGGCGGACACTGAAGCTTTCTTT.

This sequence joins TRBV6-5 and TRBJ2-5; 7 bases match TRBD1. The CDR3 loop spans 14 amino acids. V shed 8 bases and J 0 bases; nucleotides not matched to a gene: 6. Germline CDR1 reads MNHEY; CDR2 reads SVGAGI. The CDR3 sequence is CASETDRDQETQYF. The CDR3, as DNA: TGTGCCAGCGAGACAGACAGGGACCAAGAGACCCAGTACTTC.

CDR3 protein: CASSRGASGNTIYF. In DNA, the CDR3 is TGTGCCAGCAGCCGGGGAGCCTCTGGAAACACCATATATTTT. The rearrangement links TRBV5-4 to TRBJ1-3; unclear D gene. This CDR3 region has 14 residues. The germline V and J ends were trimmed by 4 bases and 0 bases, with 8 bases remaining between them. From germline, CDR1 is SGHNT and CDR2 YYREEE (reference sequence).

This clone was observed once. The J gene is TRBJ2-5, the V gene TRBV12-5, with TRBD2 as a possible D gene (6 bases). This CDR3 spans 11 amino acids. V was cut by 4 bases and J by 10 bases, with 10 bases left in between. CDR1 and CDR2 from the germline V gene are LGHNT and FRNRAP. DNA for the CDR3: TGTGCTAGTGGTTGGGAGGAGGTCCAGTACTTC. It translates to CASGWEEVQYF.

The J gene is TRBJ1-2, the V gene TRBV5-4; 7 nucleotides align to TRBD1. The ends lost 0 bases at V and 6 bases at J; junction bases unmatched: 5. Germline CDR1 is SGHNT and CDR2 is YYREEE (reference sequence). This CDR3 has 14 residues. The CDR3 sequence: CASSLGTGHNGYTF. The CDR3 DNA is TGTGCCAGCAGCTTGGGGACAGGACACAATGGCTACACCTTC.

The chain uses TRBV10-2 and TRBJ2-7; 9 bases are shared with TRBD1. J gave up 3 bases and V 2 bases, and 2 bases lay outside the gene matches. The CDR3 is 14 residues long. Per the germline V gene, CDR1 is WSHSY and CDR2 is SAAADI. In nucleotides, the CDR3 is TGCGCCAGCAGTGAGGAGACAGGGGGCTACGAGCAGTACTTC. Translated, it gives CASSEETGGYEQYF.

V usage is TRBV7-9 and J usage is TRBJ2-5; 9 bases are a match to TRBD2. The V gene's germline CDR1 is SEHNR and CDR2 FQNEAQ (reference sequence). Unmatched junction bases numbered 6, after V lost 1 base and J lost 3 bases. This CDR3 is 16 amino acids long. This chain's CDR3 is CASSLVPASGEETQYF. The DNA for the CDR3 is TGTGCCAGCAGCTTAGTCCCCGCTAGCGGGGAAGAGACCCAGTACTTC. Filled out from reference TRBV7-9 and TRBJ2-5, the complete variable domain reads DTGVSQNPRHKITKRGQNVTFRCDPISEHNRLYWYRQTLGQGPEFLTYFQNEAQLEKSRLLSDRFSAERPKGSFSTLEIQRTEQGDSAMYLCASSLVPASGEETQYFGPGTRLLVL.

The chain couples TRBV5-1 to TRBJ1-1, with 7 nucleotides matching TRBD1. With V trimmed by 3 bases and J by 5 bases, 7 bases remained unmatched. The CDR3 totals 14 residues. Germline values: CDR1 SGHRS, CDR2 YFSETQ. CDR3 loop: CASSWQGGGTEAFF. DNA for the CDR3: TGCGCCAGCAGCTGGCAGGGGGGCGGGACTGAAGCTTTCTTT.

The gene calls are TRBV6-1 and TRBJ1-2; tentatively, D is TRBD1 (6 bases). V dropped 3 bases and J dropped 7 bases, with 12 bases sitting between them. The CDR3 is made up of 13 amino acids. The germline V gene has CDR1 MNHNS and CDR2 SASEGT. The CDR3 region has the DNA TGTGCCAGCAGTGACACAGGGTTCCCTGGCTACACCTTC. Translation gives CASSDTGFPGYTF.

In DNA form, the CDR3 reads TGTGCCAGCAGCGCACGACTAGTAAACTCTGAGCAGTTCTTC. Translated, it gives CASSARLVNSEQFF. V is TRBV7-8 and J is TRBJ2-1, with TRBD2 as a possible D gene (6 bases). Trimming pared 5 bases from V and 9 bases from J, leaving 17 bases between. Germline loops: CDR1 SGHVS, CDR2 FQNEAQ. There are 14 residues in the CDR3.

J is TRBJ1-6 and V is TRBV10-1; 11 nucleotides line up with TRBD1. V was clipped by 4 bases and J by 13 bases; unmatched bases: 3. The length of the CDR3 is 13 residues. CDR1 and CDR2 (germline): WNHNN, SYGVQD (reference sequence). CDR3: CASSGGTGGPLHF. The CDR3 DNA reads TGCGCCAGCAGTGGAGGGACAGGGGGTCCCCTCCACTTT.

This chain connects TRBV5-1 to TRBJ1-1; 10 bases map to TRBD1. CDR3 length equals 15 residues. The germline V gene encodes CDR1 SGHRS and CDR2 YFSETQ. With V trimmed by 0 bases and J by 4 bases, 3 bases remained unmatched. CDR3 in DNA: TGCGCCAGCAGCTTGGGACAGGGGGCGGGCACTGAAGCTTTCTTT. Translation: CASSLGQGAGTEAFF.

The chain joins TRBV5-1 to TRBJ1-4; 8 bases are shared with TRBD1. The CDR3 runs 15 residues. J lost 7 bases, V lost 3 bases, and 8 bases had no gene match. Germline V gene data show CDR1 as SGHRS and CDR2 as YFSETQ. The CDR3 nucleotides read TGCGCCAGCAGCTCTACCGGACAGGGAGCTGAAAAACTGTTTTTT. This translates into CASSSTGQGAEKLFF. The full variable domain, rest sourced from reference TRBV5-1 and TRBJ1-4, is KAGVTQTPRYLIKTRGQQVTLSCSPISGHRSVSWYQQTPGQGLQFLFEYFSETQRNKGNFPGRFSGRQFSNSRSEMNVSTLELGDSALYLCASSSTGQGAEKLFFGSGTQLSVL.

The V gene is TRBV7-9, the J gene TRBJ1-1, with a tentative D call TRBD1 (5 bases). The ends were cut back, 1 base at V and 2 bases at J, with 14 bases in the middle. From germline, CDR1 is SEHNR and CDR2 FQNEAQ (reference sequence). This CDR3 spans 16 amino acids. The CDR3 here is CASSLGVGGANTEAFF. The CDR3 DNA sequence: TGTGCCAGCAGCTTAGGAGTGGGAGGGGCTAACACTGAAGCTTTCTTT.

As to this clone: Different DNA sequences within this sample yield the same CDR3. The rearrangement joins TRBV18 to TRBJ2-1; D gene uncertain. This CDR3 has 13 amino acids. CDR1 and CDR2 from the germline V gene are KGHSH and LQKENI. Between the trimmed V and J ends, which lost 2 bases and 2 bases, there was a span of 4 bases. The CDR3 DNA is TGTGCCAGCTCACCATCGGCCTACAATGAGCAGTTCTTC. Translated, it gives CASSPSAYNEQFF.

This chain connects TRBV15 to TRBJ1-4; D gene ambiguous. Between the trimmed V and J ends, which lost 2 bases and 0 bases, there was a span of 13 bases. Germline V gives CDR1 LNHNV, CDR2 YYDKDF (reference sequence). CDR3 length: 17 residues. CDR3 in DNA: TGTGCCACCAGCAGAACCCCCCCGGGTACAACTAATGAAAAACTGTTTTTT. This sequence encodes CATSRTPPGTTNEKLFF.

The chain uses TRBV19 and TRBJ2-7; D is possibly TRBD2 (5 bases). The germline CDR1 and CDR2 sequences are LNHDA and SQIVND (reference sequence). Between the trimmed V and J ends, which lost 6 bases and 1 base, there was a span of 10 bases. The CDR3 has 13 residues. The CDR3 bases are TGTGCCAGTAGCGCCGGAGGTTCCTACGAGCAGTACTTC. It codes for CASSAGGSYEQYF.

The chain couples TRBV13 to TRBJ1-1; D possibly corresponds to TRBD1 (6 bases). This CDR3 has 15 amino acids. The V end lost 5 bases, the J end lost 2 bases, and 15 bases lay between the germline ends. Germline CDR1 PRHDT, CDR2 FYEKMQ (reference sequence). The CDR3 DNA is TGTGCCAGCAGCCGAAGAGGGGGAAGTAACACTGAAGCTTTCTTT. Its protein is CASSRRGGSNTEAFF.

The V and J genes are TRBV6-5 and TRBJ1-1, with D perhaps TRBD1 (6 bases). This CDR3 contains 13 residues. Germline V gene data show CDR1 as MNHEY and CDR2 as SVGAGI. Between the trimmed V and J ends, which lost 6 bases and 1 base, there was a span of 9 bases. In DNA, the CDR3 is TGTGCCAGCAGACAGGGTCGGAACACTGAAGCTTTCTTT. It encodes CASRQGRNTEAFF.

Comments on this clone: The junction shows a germline mismatch at one end, possibly a read error. V and J are TRBV2 and TRBJ2-7; 7 bases match TRBD1. There are 13 residues in the CDR3. CDR1 and CDR2 (germline): SNHLY, FYNNEI. CDR3 nucleotides: TGTGCCAGCAGCGAAAGTATTTGGGACAGTCGAAACTTC. Residues: CASSESIWDSRNF.

The rearrangement uses TRBV7-9 and TRBJ1-1; D gene unclear. Germline values: CDR1 SEHNR, CDR2 FQNEAQ (reference sequence). Trimming took off 8 bases at V and 5 bases at J, with 6 bases between the two ends. This CDR3 has 10 amino acids. The CDR3 is CASAETEAFF. The CDR3 nucleotides are TGTGCCAGCGCAGAAACTGAAGCTTTCTTT.

CDR3 residues: CASRQETTNEKLFF. As DNA, the CDR3 is TGTGCCAGCAGACAGGAAACAACTAATGAAAAACTGTTTTTT. This chain uses TRBV2 with TRBJ1-4; tentatively, D is TRBD1 (5 bases). This CDR3 spans 14 amino acids. Trimming pared 6 bases from V and 0 bases from J, leaving 8 bases between. CDR1 is SNHLY, CDR2 FYNNEI, per germline.

The chain couples TRBV23-1 to TRBJ1-3; D unresolved. TRBV23-1 is an open reading frame whose function is uncertain. This CDR3 comprises 14 residues. The V and J ends lost 6 bases and 0 bases respectively, with 9 bases between them. DNA for the CDR3: TGCGCCAGCAGCTACCACAGCTCTGGAAACACCATATATTTT. Amino acids: CASSYHSSGNTIYF.